This record concerns one T cell receptor (beta chain) sequence. The sample belongs to a study of cytomegalovirus exposure and HLA in healthy donors. Primers for the PCR totalled 60 Vbeta and 13 Jbeta. Libraries were prepared by immunoSEQ multiplex PCR; TCRdb keeps only in-frame clonotypes and omits some of them. Its table records 100,000 to 150,000 clones. Germline CDR1 and CDR2: MGHRA and YSYEKL. V shed 1 base and J 6 bases; nucleotides not matched to a gene: 9. This CDR3 spans 17 amino acids. The chain is built from TRBV4-1 and TRBJ2-2; TRBD1 matches 9 bases. This sequence originates from a man aged 25 to 40 in good health and CMV-seronegative. Sequenced input: PBMCs. CDR3 nucleotide sequence: TGCGCCAGCAGCCAAGCGACAGGGGGATATAGGGCCGGGGAGCTGTTTTTT. It is translated as CASSQATGGYRAGELFF.